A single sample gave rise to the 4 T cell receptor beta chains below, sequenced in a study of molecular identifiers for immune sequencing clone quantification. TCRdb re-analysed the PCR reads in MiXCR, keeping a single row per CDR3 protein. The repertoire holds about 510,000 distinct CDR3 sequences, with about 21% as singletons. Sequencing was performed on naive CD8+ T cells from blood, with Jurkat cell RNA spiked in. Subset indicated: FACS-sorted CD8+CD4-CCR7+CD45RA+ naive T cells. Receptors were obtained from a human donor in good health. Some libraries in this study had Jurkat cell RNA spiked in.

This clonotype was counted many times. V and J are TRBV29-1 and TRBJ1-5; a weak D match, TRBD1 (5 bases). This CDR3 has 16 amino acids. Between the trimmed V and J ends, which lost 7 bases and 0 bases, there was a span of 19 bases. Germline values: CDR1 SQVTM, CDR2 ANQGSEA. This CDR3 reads CSAPHVGQLSNQPQHF. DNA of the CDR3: TGCAGCGCCCCCCACGTGGGGCAGCTTAGCAATCAGCCCCAGCATTTT.

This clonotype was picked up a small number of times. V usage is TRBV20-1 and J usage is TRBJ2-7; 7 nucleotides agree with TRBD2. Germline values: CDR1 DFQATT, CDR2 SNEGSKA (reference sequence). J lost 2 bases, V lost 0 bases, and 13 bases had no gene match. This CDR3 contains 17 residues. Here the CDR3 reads CSARDWGSLAEPYEQYF. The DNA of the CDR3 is TGCAGTGCTAGAGATTGGGGTAGCCTAGCGGAACCCTACGAGCAGTACTTC.

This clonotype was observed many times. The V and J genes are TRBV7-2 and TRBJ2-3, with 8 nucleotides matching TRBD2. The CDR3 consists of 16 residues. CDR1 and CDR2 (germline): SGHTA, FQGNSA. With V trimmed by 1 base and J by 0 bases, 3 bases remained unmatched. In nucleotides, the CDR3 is TGTGCCAGCAGCTTAGTTGGCGGGGGGAGCACAGATACGCAGTATTTT. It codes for CASSLVGGGSTDTQYF.

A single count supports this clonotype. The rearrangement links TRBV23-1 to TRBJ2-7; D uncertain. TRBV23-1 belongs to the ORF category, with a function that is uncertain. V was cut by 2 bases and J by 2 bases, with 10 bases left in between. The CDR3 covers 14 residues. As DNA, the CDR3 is TGCGCCAGCAGTCAAAGGGCAGAAACCTACGAGCAGTACTTC. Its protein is CASSQRAETYEQYF.